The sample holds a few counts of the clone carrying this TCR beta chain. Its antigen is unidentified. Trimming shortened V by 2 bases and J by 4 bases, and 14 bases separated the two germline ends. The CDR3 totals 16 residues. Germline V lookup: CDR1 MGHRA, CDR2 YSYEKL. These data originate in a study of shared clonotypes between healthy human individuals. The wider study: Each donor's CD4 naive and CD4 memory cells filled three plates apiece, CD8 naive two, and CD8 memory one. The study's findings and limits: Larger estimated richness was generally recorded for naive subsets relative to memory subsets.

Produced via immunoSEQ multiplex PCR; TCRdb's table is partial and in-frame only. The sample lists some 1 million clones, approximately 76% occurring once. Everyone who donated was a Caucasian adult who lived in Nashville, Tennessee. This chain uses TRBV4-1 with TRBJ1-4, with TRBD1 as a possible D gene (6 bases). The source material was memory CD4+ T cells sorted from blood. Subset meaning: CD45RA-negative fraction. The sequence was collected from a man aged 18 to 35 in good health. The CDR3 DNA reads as TGCGCCAGCAGCCAAAGAGGGGGAGGAGATAATGAAAAACTGTTTTTT. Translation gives CASSQRGGGDNEKLFF.